This T cell receptor beta chain stems from a study of low-dose radiotherapy and immunotherapy resistance in tumors. Study context: The fractionation for Cohort 1 was 0.5 Gy per fraction every 2 weeks, totaling 6.5 Gy. One day prior to radiation and immunotherapy, intravenous cyclophosphamide at 200 mg/m2 was given, repeated every two weeks. The patients were given nivolumab 240 mg every two weeks and ipilimumab 1 mg/kg every six weeks, through an intravenous route.

Time point indicated: before trial treatment. Comments on this clonotype: A far larger clone is a single base away, which makes a read error likely.

The CDR3 consists of 15 residues. Germline loops: CDR1 ENHRY, CDR2 SYGVKD. J lost 6 bases, V lost 3 bases, and 3 bases had no gene match. With TRAV- and TRBV-specific primers, first-strand cDNA was made, covering the alpha and beta chains. Both a constant-region primer and a V-primer adapter served to amplify TCRs across about 20 PCR cycles. In TCRdb, the reads were re-called with MiXCR into one record per CDR3 protein. The sample records tens of thousands of distinct CDR3 sequences, just under 9.5% being singletons. The clonotype comes from a male donor with prostate cancer. The starting material was PBMCs, obtained before treatment. This chain links TRBV10-3 with TRBJ2-1; 12 bases align to TRBD2. The CDR3, as DNA: TGTGCCATCAGTGACTCGACTAGCGGGAGCAATGAGCAGTTCTTC. Its translation: CAISDSTSGSNEQFF.